The 21 T cell receptor beta chains presented below share a single source sample, sequenced in a study of response to subunit inactivated influenza vaccine. In TCRdb, the RT-PCR reads were re-called with MiXCR into one record per CDR3 protein. The top ten clones hold approximately 3% of a sample with about 540,000 distinct CDR3 sequences, around 25% of them seen once. The data were also submitted as part of a second study, on T cells expressing NK-cell markers. This second study says: The TCR beta cDNA came from 5'RACE template switching with UMIs.

Sequencing used CD4+ T cells sorted from PBMCs, obtained 12 days after vaccination. Source of these receptors: a man aged 45-65 years who received an inactivated influenza vaccine.

This clonotype was counted between two and nine times. V gene TRBV7-2 combines with J gene TRBJ2-2, with TRBD1 matching over 7 bases. The CDR3 contains 15 residues. CDR1 and CDR2 (germline): SGHTA, FQGNSA. V was clipped by 7 bases and J by 8 bases; unmatched bases: 13. The chain's CDR3 is CASNIQPRQGGELFF. CDR3 DNA: TGTGCCAGCAACATCCAACCTCGACAGGGTGGGGAGCTGTTTTTT.

The chain links TRBV20-1 to TRBJ2-3; the match to TRBD2 covers 9 bases. The length of the CDR3 is 15 residues. CDR1 and CDR2 from the germline V gene are DFQATT and SNEGSKA (reference sequence). The J segment lost 6 bases and the V segment lost 3 bases, leaving 10 bases of the junction unmatched. The CDR3 protein is CSARGLAGVWDTQYF. The DNA of the CDR3 is TGCAGTGCTAGGGGTTTAGCGGGAGTTTGGGATACGCAGTATTTT.

The rearrangement joins TRBV20-1 to TRBJ2-3, with D tentatively TRBD2 (6 bases). CDR1 and CDR2 (germline): DFQATT, SNEGSKA (reference sequence). V lost 3 bases to trimming and J lost 4 bases, with 14 bases between them. The CDR3 runs 14 residues. The CDR3: CSASRPGGSDTQYF. In DNA form, the CDR3 reads TGCAGTGCTAGTAGGCCCGGGGGTTCAGATACGCAGTATTTT.

The genes are TRBV4-1 and TRBJ2-3, with D maybe TRBD2 (5 bases). In germline, CDR1 is MGHRA, CDR2 YSYEKL. The germline V and J ends were trimmed by 0 bases and 3 bases, with 10 bases remaining between them. This CDR3 has 15 residues. The CDR3 is CASSQDQAVTDTQYF. CDR3 bases: TGCGCCAGCAGCCAAGATCAAGCGGTTACAGATACGCAGTATTTT.

This clonotype turned up a few times. The gene calls are TRBV7-2 and TRBJ2-7, with D maybe TRBD1 (6 bases). CDR1 is SGHTA, CDR2 FQGNSA, per germline. There are 12 residues in the CDR3. Trimming left V 2 bases short and J 10 bases short, with 12 bases between. CDR3 DNA sequence: TGTGCCAGCAGCTTATCTCAGGGGAAACAGTACTTC. It yields the protein CASSLSQGKQYF.

This clonotype was recorded a few times. The V gene is TRBV10-3, the J gene TRBJ1-2; TRBD1 might be the D (6 bases). The V gene's germline CDR1 is ENHRY and CDR2 SYGVKD. This CDR3 is 13 amino acids long. V was trimmed by 6 bases and J by 10 bases, leaving 18 bases between them. CDR3 coding DNA: TGTGCCATCAGGTCCCTTTTACAGGGCTACTACACCTTC. Translating it yields CAIRSLLQGYYTF.

This clonotype was recorded many times. Germline is not matched at one junction end, which may reflect a read error. The genes are TRBV18 and TRBJ2-3, with D hard to call. Germline loops: CDR1 KGHSH, CDR2 LQKENI. The CDR3 totals 12 residues. This CDR3 reads CASSPPGDTQYF. In nucleotides, the CDR3 is TGCGCCAGCAGCCCCCCAGGAGATACGCAGTATTTT.

This chain joins TRBV2 and TRBJ2-7, with 10 bases identical to TRBD2. The CDR3 loop spans 15 amino acids. The junction had 9 bases not matched to a gene; V was cut back by 4 bases and J by 6 bases. The germline V gene encodes CDR1 SNHLY and CDR2 FYNNEI. CDR3 region: CASSALAGGIGEQYF. CDR3 DNA sequence: TGTGCCAGCAGTGCGTTAGCGGGAGGAATTGGCGAGCAGTACTTC.

This clonotype came up a few times. The chain links TRBV5-1 to TRBJ2-7; 11 bases are a match to TRBD1. After removal of 4 bases from V and 3 bases from J, the junction contained 6 bases not matched to a gene. CDR3 length equals 15 residues. Germline CDR1 is SGHRS and CDR2 is YFSETQ. The CDR3 here is CASSGQGAGSYEQYF. CDR3 sequence (DNA): TGCGCCAGCAGCGGACAGGGGGCTGGCAGCTACGAGCAGTACTTC.

This clonotype was found once. The chain uses TRBV27 and TRBJ1-5; D perhaps matches TRBD1 (5 bases). Germline CDR1 MNHEY, CDR2 SMNVEV (reference sequence). Between the trimmed V and J ends, which lost 10 bases and 0 bases, there was a span of 22 bases. This CDR3 is built from 17 residues. CDR3 bases: TGTGCCACGAATCCCGGCAGGGCCGATTATAGCAATCAGCCCCAGCATTTT. Protein: CATNPGRADYSNQPQHF.

The chain uses TRBV5-1 and TRBJ2-1; 12 bases are a match to TRBD2. The CDR3 contains 15 residues. Germline assignment: CDR1 SGHRS and CDR2 YFSETQ. After removal of 5 bases from V and 8 bases from J, the junction contained 8 bases not matched to a gene. This CDR3 is CASSSTSGGNYEQFF. CDR3 DNA: TGCGCCAGCAGTTCCACTAGCGGGGGGAACTATGAGCAGTTCTTC.

The J gene is TRBJ2-5, the V gene TRBV20-1, with 9 nucleotides matching TRBD2. J was trimmed by 4 bases and V by 6 bases; bases with no gene match: 3. This CDR3 spans 12 amino acids. CDR1 is DFQATT and CDR2 is SNEGSKA in the germline V gene (reference sequence). The CDR3 reads CSARGLAETQYF. The CDR3 DNA is TGCAGTGCAAGGGGACTAGCAGAGACCCAGTACTTC.

This clonotype was observed a handful of times. V gene TRBV7-2 combines with J gene TRBJ2-2, with 8 bases matching TRBD2. CDR1 SGHTA and CDR2 FQGNSA come from the germline V gene. V was pared by 3 bases and J by 2 bases, with 2 bases of the junction left unmatched. The CDR3 contains 15 residues. CDR3 region: CASSFSGTNTGELFF. The CDR3 nucleotides are TGTGCCAGCAGCTTTAGCGGGACAAACACCGGGGAGCTGTTTTTT.

This clonotype has at least ten counts. The chain carries TRBV7-2 and TRBJ2-1; weak D call: TRBD1 (5 bases). Trimming removed 4 bases at V and 5 bases at J, with 21 bases between. This CDR3 is 17 amino acids long. In germline, CDR1 is SGHTA, CDR2 FQGNSA. CDR3 amino acids: CASSSAAWYRTNNEQFF. The CDR3 DNA reads as TGTGCCAGCAGCTCCGCCGCATGGTACAGGACCAACAATGAGCAGTTCTTC.

This clonotype has just a few counts. The genes are TRBV5-6 and TRBJ2-7, with D possibly being TRBD1 (7 bases). V was cut by 3 bases and J by 1 base, with 14 bases left in between. From germline, CDR1 is SGHDT and CDR2 YYEEEE. This CDR3 is built from 15 residues. The CDR3 loop reads CASSSAGGLSYEQYF. The CDR3, as DNA: TGTGCCAGCAGCTCGGCAGGGGGACTGTCCTACGAGCAGTACTTC.

This clonotype has a count of ten or more. The chain carries TRBV5-1 and TRBJ2-1; 8 bases line up with TRBD2. J was trimmed by 8 bases and V by 2 bases; bases with no gene match: 6. The CDR3 consists of 14 residues. Per the germline V gene, CDR1 is SGHRS and CDR2 is YFSETQ. Written as DNA, the CDR3 is TGCGCCAGCAGCTTCCCTAGCGGGTCCGATGAGCAGTTCTTC. Its protein is CASSFPSGSDEQFF.

This clonotype was seen more than once but under ten times. J is TRBJ2-7 and V is TRBV12-3 or TRBV12-4; 9 nucleotides match TRBD1. The CDR3 is 15 residues long. Trimming took 1 base from V and 4 from J; bases not matched to a gene: 5. This chain's CDR3 is CASSLGRGQGYEQYF. CDR3 DNA sequence: TGTGCCAGCAGTTTAGGCCGTGGACAGGGGTACGAGCAGTACTTC.

This clonotype has only a few counts. The chain has TRBV28 and TRBJ2-1; D ambiguous. Germline lookup yields CDR1 MDHEN and CDR2 SYDVKM. This CDR3 is 12 amino acids long. V lost 5 bases and J lost 11, with 13 bases in between. The CDR3 coding sequence is TGTGCCAGCAGTAATGTCGAGGCCAAGCAGTTCTTC. This gives the protein CASSNVEAKQFF.

This clonotype was detected only a few times. The chain is built from TRBV6-2 or TRBV6-3 and TRBJ2-7; D is uncertain. The CDR3 loop spans 13 amino acids. Trimming stripped 6 bases from V and 4 bases from J, with 13 bases between. Germline V gene sequence: CDR1 MNHEY, CDR2 SVGEGT. The chain's CDR3 is CASRQPAQYEQYF. CDR3 bases: TGTGCCAGCAGACAACCAGCCCAGTACGAGCAGTACTTC.

This clonotype was counted only a few times. The V and J genes are TRBV5-1 and TRBJ2-7; 9 bases align to TRBD1. The J segment lost 2 bases and the V segment lost 1 base, leaving 16 bases of the junction unmatched. Germline CDR1 and CDR2: SGHRS and YFSETQ. This CDR3 contains 19 residues. The CDR3 is CASSLLLQGASTFPYEQYF. The CDR3 nucleotides read TGCGCCAGCAGCTTGCTATTACAGGGGGCATCCACATTCCCCTACGAGCAGTACTTC.

The CDR3 bases are TGCAGTGCTAGAGATCTGGGACTAGCGGGAGTAGGCGAGCAGTACTTC. Its protein is CSARDLGLAGVGEQYF. The chain recombines TRBV20-1 with TRBJ2-7, with 14 bases aligning to TRBD2. V lost 0 bases to trimming and J lost 6 bases; unmatched junction nucleotides: 7. This CDR3 has 16 residues. Germline-derived CDR1 and CDR2 are DFQATT and SNEGSKA (reference sequence).